These 20 T cell receptor beta chains were sequenced from one sample in a study of CD8 T cells in Susac syndrome. When the RNA was reverse transcribed, random hexamers were used with an input of roughly 0.45 to 1 ug. TCRdb recomputed calls from the immunoSEQ multiplex PCR reads with MiXCR, one row per CDR3 protein. This sample has around 200,000 distinct CDR3 sequences, with around 95% found just once. The sequenced sample consisted of CD4+ T cells from PBMCs. These receptors came from a human donor with multiple sclerosis.

The table lists this clonotype with a few counts. The chain couples TRBV27 to TRBJ1-1; 7 positions match TRBD1. Trimming at V came to 4 bases and at J to 0 bases, leaving 8 bases not matched to a gene. The germline CDR1 and CDR2 sequences are MNHEY and SMNVEV (reference sequence). The CDR3 spans 16 residues. As DNA, the CDR3 is TGTGCCAGCAGTTCGGGACAGTTCTTCATGAACACTGAAGCTTTCTTT. Its translation: CASSSGQFFMNTEAFF.

CDR3 residues: CASSQEGLWANYNSPLHF. As DNA, the CDR3 is TGTGCCAGCAGCCAAGAGGGGTTGTGGGCCAACTATAATTCACCCCTCCACTTT. The chain combines TRBV3-1 with TRBJ1-6; unclear D gene. CDR3 length: 18 amino acids. CDR1 and CDR2 (germline): LGHDT, YNNKEL (reference sequence). V was cut by 0 bases and J by 3 bases, with 15 bases left in between.

The rearrangement links TRBV15 to TRBJ2-3; no reliable D call. V was cut by 0 bases and J by 2 bases, with 6 bases left in between. CDR3 length: 14 amino acids. Germline assignment: CDR1 LNHNV and CDR2 YYDKDF (reference sequence). As DNA, the CDR3 is TGTGCCACCAGCAGAGATGTCGACACAGATACGCAGTATTTT. Translating it yields CATSRDVDTDTQYF. Using reference TRBV15 and TRBJ2-3 for the parts outside the CDR3, the full variable domain is DAMVIQNPRYQVTQFGKPVTLSCSQTLNHNVMYWYQQKSSQAPKLLFHYYDKDFNNEADTPDNFQSRRPNTSFCFLDIRSPGLGDTAMYLCATSRDVDTDTQYFGPGTRLTVL.

This clonotype was seen only a few times. This chain connects TRBV28 to TRBJ2-5; D may correspond to TRBD1 or TRBD2 (5 bases each). The CDR3 totals 12 residues. V shed 5 bases and J shed 1 base, with 5 bases lying between them. Looked up from germline, CDR1 is MDHEN and CDR2 is SYDVKM. For the CDR3, the DNA is TGTGCCAGCAGTGGGACCCAAGAGACCCAGTACTTC. Protein sequence: CASSGTQETQYF.

This clonotype was picked up a small number of times. The gene calls are TRBV3-1 and TRBJ2-7; TRBD2 matches 10 bases. V dropped 1 base and J dropped 3; count of bases not matched to a gene: 3. The germline gives CDR1 LGHDT, CDR2 YNNKEL (reference sequence). The CDR3 has 15 amino acids. DNA for the CDR3: TGTGCCAGCAGCCAAGCTAGCGGGGGCATCTACGAGCAGTACTTC. It codes for CASSQASGGIYEQYF.

The V gene is TRBV9, the J gene TRBJ2-5, with 13 bases identical to TRBD2. Germline-derived CDR1 and CDR2 are SGDLS and YYNGEE. CDR3 length equals 16 residues. The V and J ends lost 3 bases and 5 bases, in that order; junction bases with no gene match: 7. The CDR3 nucleotides are TGTGCCAGCAGCGAGAGACTAGCGGGGGGCCAGGAGACCCAGTACTTC. Protein sequence: CASSERLAGGQETQYF.

The table lists this clonotype with a count of one. The CDR3 nucleotides read TGTGCCAGCAGCTTAGGAGGACAGAACCAAGAGACCCAGTACTTC. Amino acid sequence: CASSLGGQNQETQYF. This sequence joins TRBV7-7 and TRBJ2-5; D perhaps matches TRBD1 (6 bases). The CDR3 is 15 residues long. V was shortened by 1 base and J by 0 bases, with 9 bases between the two germline ends. Germline V gene data show CDR1 as SSHAT and CDR2 as FNYEAQ (reference sequence).

This clonotype was seen more than once but under ten times. The J gene is TRBJ2-5, the V gene TRBV12-3 or TRBV12-4; D is undetermined. The ends were cut back, 3 bases at V and 6 bases at J, with 5 bases in the middle. CDR3 size: 11 residues. CDR3 coding DNA: TGTGCCAGCAGTTTGTCTCAGACCCAGTACTTC. Translating gives CASSLSQTQYF.

The chain carries TRBV11-1 and TRBJ2-7; D is uncertain. CDR1 and CDR2 (germline): SGHAT, FQDESV (reference sequence). Trimming stripped 1 base from V and 3 bases from J, with 7 bases between. The CDR3 is 13 residues long. The CDR3 sequence: CASSLVGIYEQYF. For the CDR3, the DNA is TGTGCCAGCAGCTTAGTCGGAATCTACGAGCAGTACTTC.

The chain joins TRBV20-1 to TRBJ1-1; D may be TRBD1 (5 bases). This CDR3 region has 14 residues. V was cut by 2 bases and J by 4 bases, with 14 bases left in between. In germline, CDR1 is DFQATT, CDR2 SNEGSKA (reference sequence). The CDR3 coding sequence is TGCAGTGCTAGACTGTCAGGCGGGGGCACTGAAGCTTTCTTT. Its translation: CSARLSGGGTEAFF.

The chain couples TRBV27 to TRBJ2-7, with D uncertain. V shed 3 bases and J shed 3 bases, with 9 bases lying between them. CDR1 is MNHEY, CDR2 SMNVEV, per germline (reference sequence). The length of the CDR3 is 13 residues. The CDR3 sequence: CASSFSGVYEQYF. CDR3 coding DNA: TGTGCCAGCAGTTTTTCGGGCGTCTACGAGCAGTACTTC.

The V call is TRBV7-2, the J call TRBJ2-1; 8 nucleotides align to TRBD2. The germline V gene has CDR1 SGHTA and CDR2 FQGNSA. The CDR3 loop spans 15 amino acids. V shed 4 bases and J 6 bases; nucleotides not matched to a gene: 8. The CDR3 loop reads CASSSAGTRVNEQFF. Written as DNA, the CDR3 is TGTGCCAGCAGCTCGGCCGGGACTAGGGTCAATGAGCAGTTCTTC.

In DNA, the CDR3 is TGTGCCAGCAGCCTCCCTCCGGGACTAAAATTGGATACGCAGTATTTT. This translates into CASSLPPGLKLDTQYF. The V call is TRBV7-2, the J call TRBJ2-3, with 7 nucleotides matching TRBD2. The junction had 14 bases not matched to a gene; V was cut back by 5 bases and J by 6 bases. The CDR3 is made up of 16 amino acids. CDR1 is SGHTA, CDR2 FQGNSA, per germline.

This chain uses TRBV6-5 with TRBJ1-2; D ambiguous. Trimming removed 10 bases from V and 3 bases from J, with 6 bases in between. The CDR3 length is 10 residues. Germline loops: CDR1 MNHEY, CDR2 SVGAGI. In DNA, the CDR3 is TGTGCCACCCGCGACTATGGCTACACCTTC. Protein: CATRDYGYTF.

The rearrangement uses TRBV20-1 and TRBJ2-1; 7 bases align to TRBD1. The V gene end was trimmed by 3 bases and the J gene end by 4 bases; junction bases not matched to a gene: 9. The CDR3 is 15 amino acids. Germline V gene sequence: CDR1 DFQATT, CDR2 SNEGSKA (reference sequence). The CDR3, as DNA: TGCAGTGCTAGCCCCGACAGGGAAATTTACAATGAGCAGTTCTTC. It translates to CSASPDREIYNEQFF.

The genes are TRBV2 and TRBJ1-2; a weak D match, TRBD1 (5 bases). CDR1 SNHLY and CDR2 FYNNEI come from the germline V gene. Trimming stripped 6 bases from V and 2 bases from J, with 10 bases between. This CDR3 is built from 13 residues. The CDR3: CASRTPGNYGYTF. In DNA, the CDR3 is TGTGCCAGCAGGACGCCAGGGAACTATGGCTACACCTTC.

The rearrangement joins TRBV9 to TRBJ2-1, with 8 bases matching TRBD1. V lost 0 bases and J lost 0; bases outside the gene matches: 2. The CDR3 extends over 16 amino acids. Germline values: CDR1 SGDLS, CDR2 YYNGEE. This CDR3 reads CASSVEGTGSYNEQFF. The CDR3 DNA reads as TGTGCCAGCAGCGTAGAGGGGACAGGCTCCTACAATGAGCAGTTCTTC.

V and J are TRBV2 and TRBJ2-1; 9 nucleotides align to TRBD2. CDR3 length equals 15 residues. Germline V lookup: CDR1 SNHLY, CDR2 FYNNEI. The V and J ends lost 9 bases and 2 bases, in that order; junction bases with no gene match: 8. The CDR3 nucleotides are TGTGCCAGTAAGGGTGCGGGGGGGCCCTACAATGAGCAGTTCTTC. Translated: CASKGAGGPYNEQFF.

This CDR3 is CSVEGTGPRPTDTQYF. As DNA, the CDR3 is TGCAGCGTTGAAGGGACAGGGCCCAGGCCCACAGATACGCAGTATTTT. V and J are TRBV29-1 and TRBJ2-3; 8 bases align to TRBD1. Trimming took 1 base from V and 2 from J; bases not matched to a gene: 8. Germline V lookup: CDR1 SQVTM, CDR2 ANQGSEA. The CDR3 is 16 residues long.

The genes are TRBV7-2 and TRBJ2-2; 7 bases match TRBD1. Germline CDR1 and CDR2: SGHTA and FQGNSA. This CDR3 is 18 amino acids long. Trimming at V came to 5 bases and at J to 3 bases, leaving 15 bases not matched to a gene. The CDR3 spells CASSPTRGTARDTGELFF. DNA for the CDR3: TGTGCCAGCAGCCCCACCCGAGGGACAGCTAGGGACACCGGGGAGCTGTTTTTT.